Listed below are T cell receptor beta chains from one sample, sequenced in a study of human T cells and chemical hapten exposure. TCRdb re-derived calls from the RACE reads in MiXCR, one entry per CDR3 protein. The sample consists of about 380,000 distinct CDR3 sequences, roughly 4.8% of them appearing once. The sample in question was whole blood, obtained in connection with sensitization to the hapten diphenylcyclopropenone (DPC). These receptors were collected from a woman between 45 and 65 years old with alopecia areata. Some clones in this sample may be carry-over from other donors' samples. The CDR3 runs from the conserved cysteine through the conserved F or W.

TRBJ2-7 TRBV2 CASTNRVSYEQYF
TRBJ1-3 TRBV27 CAIVGATGNSGNTIYF
TRBJ2-1 TRBV2 CASSPRTSGGAGEQFF
TRBJ2-7 TRBV7-8 CASSLPRTGLRTYEQYF
TRBJ2-7 TRBV3-1 CASSQDALQGGYEQYF
TRBJ2-5 TRBV6-5 CASSYQSTVGRYTGGETQYF
TRBJ2-3 TRBV29-1 CSVGRGEGTDTQYF
TRBJ1-1 TRBV6-1 CASSAVSGASNTEAFF
TRBJ1-1 TRBV5-1 CASSPGQGRPDTEAFF
TRBJ1-2 TRBV6-5 CASSPGYRVRDYGYTF
TRBJ1-5 TRBV7-8 CASSKRVDGNQPQHF
TRBJ2-5 TRBV12-3/TRBV12-4 CASSLALAGTETQYF
TRBJ2-3 TRBV11-2 CASSLDGVTQYF
TRBJ1-4 TRBV28 CASRESNEKLFF
TRBJ2-7 TRBV5-1 CASSPITGGLDEQYF
TRBJ2-3 TRBV5-1 CASSLVEDTDTQYF
TRBJ2-7 TRBV27 CASSLEGVEQYF
TRBJ2-3 TRBV11-2 CASSEGLAGVGTDTQYF
TRBJ1-4 TRBV25-1 CASSDEGEKLFF
TRBJ2-5 TRBV10-3 CTPIYPASGREETQYF
TRBJ2-5 TRBV7-2 CASSLGLRETQYF
TRBJ1-2 TRBV6-1 CAAGRLVYGYTF
TRBJ2-1 TRBV20-1 CSASELAGEDEQFF
TRBJ2-7 TRBV5-1 CASSAPLAGASHEQYF
TRBJ1-1 TRBV12-3/TRBV12-4 CASSTGMSTEAFF
TRBJ2-1 TRBV7-7 CASSFRAGGEDNEQFF
TRBJ2-6 TRBV7-2 CASSLASGANVLTF
TRBJ2-7 TRBV6-2/TRBV6-3 CASTYGLVYEQYF
TRBJ2-1 TRBV5-1 CASSLRVAGVFEQFF
TRBJ1-5 TRBV12-3/TRBV12-4 CASTIDRGIQPQHF
TRBJ1-2 TRBV13 CASSSGISNGYTF
TRBJ1-1 TRBV6-1 CASSPIWEGTEAFF
TRBJ1-4 TRBV4-3 CASSQNVQGAKSEKLFF
TRBJ2-3 TRBV6-2/TRBV6-3 CASTEQSGNWYTQYF
TRBJ1-3 TRBV12-3/TRBV12-4 CASTFGDRENSGNTIYF
TRBJ2-1 TRBV3-1 CASSQGTGLSSYNEQFF
TRBJ2-1 TRBV4-1 CASSQLTSGRGEQFF
TRBJ2-1 TRBV12-3/TRBV12-4 CASSLRTAYNEQFF
TRBJ1-5 TRBV20-1 CSAREPGQSNQPQHF
TRBJ2-1 TRBV2 CASPGLSEQFF
TRBJ2-3 TRBV3-1 CASSPIAGTLLEDTQYF
TRBJ2-7 TRBV20-1 CSARVAGVRAEQYF
TRBJ1-4 TRBV7-2 CASSLGRLNEKLFF
TRBJ1-2 TRBV12-3/TRBV12-4 CASSTRWGSTF
TRBJ2-7 TRBV29-1 CSVARVDDEQYF
TRBJ2-1 TRBV25-1 CASSPPGTLNEQFF
TRBJ2-3 TRBV10-3 CAISETGGGWGQSTDTQYF
TRBJ1-1 TRBV5-1 CASGTDVSMTEAFF
TRBJ2-3 TRBV6-2/TRBV6-3 CASQRPTDTQYF